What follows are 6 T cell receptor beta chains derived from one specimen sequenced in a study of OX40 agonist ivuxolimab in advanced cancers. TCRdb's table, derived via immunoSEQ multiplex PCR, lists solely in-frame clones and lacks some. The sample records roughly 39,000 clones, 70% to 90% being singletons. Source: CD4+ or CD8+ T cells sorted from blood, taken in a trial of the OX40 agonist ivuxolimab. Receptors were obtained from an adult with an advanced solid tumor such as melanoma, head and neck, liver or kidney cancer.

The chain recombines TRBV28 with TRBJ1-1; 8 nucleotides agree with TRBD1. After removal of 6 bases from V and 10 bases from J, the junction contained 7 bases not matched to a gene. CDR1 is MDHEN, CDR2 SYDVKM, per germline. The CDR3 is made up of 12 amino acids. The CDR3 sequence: CASRSGGWRAFF. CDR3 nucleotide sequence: TGTGCCAGCAGGTCAGGGGGCTGGAGAGCTTTCTTT.

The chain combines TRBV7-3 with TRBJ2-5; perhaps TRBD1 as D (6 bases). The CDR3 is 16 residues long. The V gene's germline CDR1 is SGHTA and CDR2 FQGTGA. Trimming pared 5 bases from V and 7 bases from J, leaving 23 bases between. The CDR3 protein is CASSASPTGSRVTQYF. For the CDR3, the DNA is TGTGCCAGCAGCGCCAGCCCAACAGGGTCAAGGGTGACCCAGTACTTC.

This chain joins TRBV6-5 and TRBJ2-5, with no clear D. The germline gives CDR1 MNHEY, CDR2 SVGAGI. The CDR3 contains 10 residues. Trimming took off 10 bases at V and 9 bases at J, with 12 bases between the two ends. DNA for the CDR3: TGTGCCAAGCAGGCAATGGCCCAGTACTTC. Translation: CAKQAMAQYF.

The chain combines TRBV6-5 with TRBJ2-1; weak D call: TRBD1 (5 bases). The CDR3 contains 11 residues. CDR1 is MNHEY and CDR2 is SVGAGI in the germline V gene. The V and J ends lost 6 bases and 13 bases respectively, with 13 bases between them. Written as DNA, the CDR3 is TGTGCCAGCAGCGAGCAGGGCCGCCAGTTCTTC. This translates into CASSEQGRQFF.

The CDR3 coding sequence is TGCAGCGTTGTAACACAGGGGGTGAACACCGGGGAGCTGTTTTTT. Translated: CSVVTQGVNTGELFF. This sequence joins TRBV29-1 and TRBJ2-2; 8 bases agree with TRBD1. The CDR3 runs 15 residues. V lost 4 bases to trimming and J lost 1 base; unmatched junction nucleotides: 5. Looked up from germline, CDR1 is SQVTM and CDR2 is ANQGSEA.

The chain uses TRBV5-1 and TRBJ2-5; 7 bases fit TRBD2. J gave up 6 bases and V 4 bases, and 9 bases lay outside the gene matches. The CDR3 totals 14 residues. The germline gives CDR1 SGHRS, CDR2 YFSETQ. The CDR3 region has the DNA TGCGCCAGCAGCAGCGGGACGTCTGGCCAGACCCAGTACTTC. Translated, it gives CASSSGTSGQTQYF.